Presented here are 22 T cell receptor beta chains from one specimen sequenced in a study of T cells after yellow fever vaccination. TCRdb recomputed calls from the 5' RACE reads with MiXCR, one row per CDR3 protein. The sample holds 450,000 to 650,000 distinct CDR3 sequences, just over 20% seen once. Sequencing was performed on PBMCs, taken roughly 20 days after the first yellow fever vaccination. The source is a young man who received the YFV17D yellow fever vaccine.

J is TRBJ1-1 and V is TRBV12-3 or TRBV12-4, with 7 bases matching TRBD1. There are 14 residues in the CDR3. The V segment lost 5 bases and the J segment 0 bases; nucleotides outside the gene matches: 3. CDR3 nucleotides: TGTGCCAGCAGTGAACAGGGGATGAACACTGAAGCTTTCTTT. Protein sequence: CASSEQGMNTEAFF.

This chain links TRBV9 with TRBJ1-4, with D perhaps TRBD1 (5 bases). Germline loops: CDR1 SGDLS, CDR2 YYNGEE. The CDR3 totals 16 residues. Trimming cost V 4 bases and J 5 bases, with 18 bases left between them. This CDR3 reads CASSPGTDFPNEKLFF. In DNA form, the CDR3 reads TGTGCCAGCAGCCCGGGGACGGATTTTCCAAATGAAAAACTGTTTTTT.

This clonotype showed up just a few times. The rearrangement uses TRBV10-1 and TRBJ2-1; possibly TRBD1 for D (7 bases). Germline V gene data show CDR1 as WNHNN and CDR2 as SYGVQD (reference sequence). The V end lost 7 bases, the J end lost 3 bases, and 13 bases lay between the germline ends. The CDR3 spans 14 residues. CDR3 nucleotides: TGCGCCAGCACTCCAGGGGGGAACTACAATGAGCAGTTCTTC. Its translation is CASTPGGNYNEQFF.

This sequence joins TRBV11-2 and TRBJ2-7; 8 positions agree with TRBD1. Unmatched junction bases numbered 10, after V lost 4 bases and J lost 5 bases. Germline V lookup: CDR1 SGHAT, CDR2 FQNNGV. The CDR3 extends over 15 amino acids. The CDR3 bases are TGTGCCAGCAGCTCAGACAGGGGTAGCCTCAACGAGCAGTACTTC. Amino acids: CASSSDRGSLNEQYF.

This clonotype showed up just a few times. The V gene is TRBV7-6, the J gene TRBJ1-6; D gene uncertain. CDR1 is SGHVS, CDR2 FNYEAQ, per germline. The CDR3 has 13 residues. The germline V and J ends were trimmed by 4 bases and 9 bases, with 10 bases remaining between them. The CDR3 DNA reads TGTGCCAGCAGCTCCGACATAGGTTCACCCCTCCACTTT. Translation: CASSSDIGSPLHF.

The chain links TRBV7-8 to TRBJ2-7; D gene ambiguous. The CDR3 is 17 residues long. V was pared by 5 bases and J by 4 bases, with 24 bases between. In germline, CDR1 is SGHVS, CDR2 FQNEAQ. The CDR3 DNA follows: TGTGCCAGCAGCCGACCGATTGATGAAAGAGCCGTTTACGAGCAGTACTTC. This encodes CASSRPIDERAVYEQYF. Full variable domain (remainder filled in from reference TRBV7-8 and TRBJ2-7): GAGVSQSPRYKVAKRGQDVALRCDPISGHVSLFWYQQALGQGPEFLTYFQNEAQLDKSGLPSDRFFAERPEGSVSTLKIQRTQQEDSAVYLCASSRPIDERAVYEQYFGPGTRLTVT.

The V gene is TRBV20-1, the J gene TRBJ2-2, with TRBD2 identical over 15 bases. Germline V gene data show CDR1 as DFQATT and CDR2 as SNEGSKA (reference sequence). J was trimmed by 4 bases and V by 0 bases; bases with no gene match: 3. The CDR3 is 17 residues long. CDR3: CSARDRTSGGGTGELFF. The CDR3 DNA sequence: TGCAGTGCTAGAGATAGGACTAGCGGGGGGGGCACCGGGGAGCTGTTTTTT.

The chain combines TRBV5-4 with TRBJ1-6; D is unresolved. This CDR3 is 16 amino acids long. CDR1 SGHNT and CDR2 YYREEE come from the germline V gene (reference sequence). Deletions cut 4 bases from V and 0 bases from J, with 11 bases between. The DNA for the CDR3 is TGTGCCAGCAGCCGGGAGCAGAGCTCCTATAATTCACCCCTCCACTTT. Translating gives CASSREQSSYNSPLHF.

This clonotype was observed a handful of times. The chain joins TRBV20-1 to TRBJ2-3; D not resolved. This CDR3 has 15 residues. The ends were cut back, 3 bases at V and 1 base at J, with 14 bases in the middle. Germline assignment: CDR1 DFQATT and CDR2 SNEGSKA (reference sequence). Here the CDR3 DNA reads TGCAGTGCTAGTCGCACCCGAGGAGGCACAGATACGCAGTATTTT. Translation gives CSASRTRGGTDTQYF.

The V and J genes are TRBV14 and TRBJ1-6, with 7 bases lining up with TRBD1. The V and J ends lost 4 bases and 9 bases, in that order; junction bases with no gene match: 6. Germline V gene data show CDR1 as SGHDN and CDR2 as FVKESK. The CDR3 loop spans 14 amino acids. This CDR3 is CASSPDRVVSPLHF. In DNA form, the CDR3 reads TGTGCCAGCAGCCCCGACAGGGTAGTTTCACCCCTCCACTTT.

In its sample, this clonotype was seen a few times. The chain joins TRBV10-3 to TRBJ2-5; no reliable D call. V lost 10 bases and J lost 2, with 5 bases in between. Germline values: CDR1 ENHRY, CDR2 SYGVKD. The CDR3 is 10 amino acids. In DNA form, the CDR3 reads TGTGCCACCAAACAAGAGACCCAGTACTTC. Translated: CATKQETQYF.

The genes are TRBV27 and TRBJ1-2, with 9 bases fitting TRBD1. The CDR3 is 13 amino acids. The ends lost 5 bases at V and 7 bases at J; junction bases unmatched: 5. From germline, CDR1 is MNHEY and CDR2 SMNVEV (reference sequence). The CDR3 DNA follows: TGTGCCAGCAGTCTAACAGGGGGCTCTGGCTACACCTTC. Translation gives CASSLTGGSGYTF.

The chain carries TRBV25-1 and TRBJ1-2; 7 nucleotides line up with TRBD1. CDR3 length: 13 amino acids. The J segment lost 8 bases and the V segment lost 4 bases, leaving 7 bases of the junction unmatched. Germline CDR1 reads MGHDK; CDR2 reads SYGVNS. For the CDR3, the DNA is TGTGCCAGCAGTGCGCAGGGGGGCTCGGGCTACACCTTC. Its translation is CASSAQGGSGYTF.

The chain recombines TRBV11-2 with TRBJ2-1, with TRBD2 identical over 8 bases. Trimming took 8 bases from V and 6 from J; bases not matched to a gene: 21. The CDR3 has 18 amino acids. Germline CDR1 reads SGHAT; CDR2 reads FQNNGV. CDR3 in amino acids: CASCQRTSYSRETNEQFF. The CDR3 nucleotides are TGTGCCAGCTGCCAGCGGACTAGCTATTCCCGGGAAACCAATGAGCAGTTCTTC. Using reference TRBV11-2 and TRBJ2-1 for the parts outside the CDR3, the full variable domain is EAGVAQSPRYKIIEKRQSVAFWCNPISGHATLYWYQQILGQGPKLLIQFQNNGVVDDSQLPKDRFSAERLKGVDSTLKIQPAKLEDSAVYLCASCQRTSYSRETNEQFFGPGTRLTVL.

This clonotype was seen many times. The chain has TRBV4-3 and TRBJ2-5; TRBD1 matches at 8 bases. CDR3 length equals 15 residues. The germline CDR1 and CDR2 sequences are LGHNA and YSLEER. V gave up 4 bases and J gave up 3 bases; unmatched junction bases: 7. The CDR3 DNA reads TGCGCCAGCAGCCGCGACGGGGACAGGAAAGAGACCCAGTACTTC. Translating it yields CASSRDGDRKETQYF.

There are a few counts of this clonotype. Written as DNA, the CDR3 is TGCGCCAGCAGCACCCAGGGCGACCTCACCGGGGAGCTGTTTTTT. Translated, it gives CASSTQGDLTGELFF. The chain joins TRBV5-1 to TRBJ2-2; D perhaps matches TRBD1 (5 bases). CDR3 length equals 15 residues. Germline assignment: CDR1 SGHRS and CDR2 YFSETQ. V was cut by 4 bases and J by 4 bases, with 14 bases left in between.

This chain links TRBV12-5 with TRBJ2-2; D is perhaps TRBD1 (5 bases). The CDR3 runs to 15 residues. Trimming removed 7 bases at V and 6 bases at J, with 18 bases between. Germline V lookup: CDR1 LGHNT, CDR2 FRNRAP. The CDR3, as DNA: TGTGCTAGTGCCTTGGGGCAGGGTGACGCCGGGGAGCTGTTTTTT. Its protein is CASALGQGDAGELFF.

The V and J genes are TRBV4-1 and TRBJ2-1; 10 bases line up with TRBD1. The CDR3 has 17 amino acids. Looked up from germline, CDR1 is MGHRA and CDR2 is YSYEKL. V shed 4 bases and J 7 bases; nucleotides not matched to a gene: 13. CDR3 bases: TGCGCCAGCAGCCGACAGCCGGGACAGGGGAGCCTTAATGAGCAGTTCTTC. It codes for CASSRQPGQGSLNEQFF.

This clonotype was seen a handful of times. The chain joins TRBV4-1 to TRBJ1-1; no firm D call. Trimming cost V 4 bases and J 2 bases, with 11 bases left between them. CDR3 length: 14 amino acids. Germline lookup yields CDR1 MGHRA and CDR2 YSYEKL. This CDR3 is CASSRSDGNTEAFF. DNA for the CDR3: TGCGCCAGCAGCCGCTCGGACGGAAACACTGAAGCTTTCTTT.

V and J are TRBV7-9 and TRBJ2-7; unclear D gene. Trimming took off 3 bases at V and 0 bases at J, with 6 bases between the two ends. The CDR3 is 13 residues long. Germline CDR1 and CDR2: SEHNR and FQNEAQ (reference sequence). The CDR3 DNA reads as TGTGCCAGCAGCTTCTTGAGCTCCTACGAGCAGTACGTC. This translates into CASSFLSSYEQYV.

The J gene is TRBJ2-5, the V gene TRBV5-1, with TRBD1 matching 7 bases. Per the germline V gene, CDR1 is SGHRS and CDR2 is YFSETQ. The trim removed 7 bases at V and 1 base at J, leaving 13 bases unmatched. This CDR3 has 16 residues. This chain's CDR3 is CASRHSDRVRQETQYF. The CDR3 nucleotides read TGCGCCAGCCGTCACTCTGACAGGGTCCGCCAAGAGACCCAGTACTTC.

This clonotype was seen a handful of times. Here the CDR3 reads CASRPDGQNSPLHF. CDR3 bases: TGTGCCAGCAGACCTGACGGACAAAATTCACCCCTCCACTTT. The chain recombines TRBV12-3 or TRBV12-4 with TRBJ1-6; tentative D call: TRBD1 (5 bases). The V and J ends lost 6 bases and 7 bases respectively, with 13 bases between them. The CDR3 contains 14 residues.